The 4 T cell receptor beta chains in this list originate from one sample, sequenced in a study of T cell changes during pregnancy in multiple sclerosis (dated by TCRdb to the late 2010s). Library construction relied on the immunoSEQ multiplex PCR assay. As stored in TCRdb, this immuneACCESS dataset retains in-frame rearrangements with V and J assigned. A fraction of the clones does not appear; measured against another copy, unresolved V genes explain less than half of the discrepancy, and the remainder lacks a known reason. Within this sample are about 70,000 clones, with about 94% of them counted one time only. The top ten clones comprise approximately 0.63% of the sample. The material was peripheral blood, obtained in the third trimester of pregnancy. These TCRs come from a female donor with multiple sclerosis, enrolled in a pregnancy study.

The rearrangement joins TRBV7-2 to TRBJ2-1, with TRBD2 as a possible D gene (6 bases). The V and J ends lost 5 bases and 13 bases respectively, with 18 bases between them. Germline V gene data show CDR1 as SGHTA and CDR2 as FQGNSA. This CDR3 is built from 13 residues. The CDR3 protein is CASSPTSPTLQFF. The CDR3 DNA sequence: TGTGCCAGCAGCCCTACTAGCCCCACATTACAGTTCTTC. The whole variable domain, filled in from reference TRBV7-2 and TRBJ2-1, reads GAGVSQSPSNKVTEKGKDVELRCDPISGHTALYWYRQSLGQGLEFLIYFQGNSAPDKSGLPSDRFSAERTGGSVSTLTIQRTQQEDSAVYLCASSPTSPTLQFFGPGTRLTVL.

CDR3 coding DNA: TGTGCCACCAGAGGAGCCGGACTGAACACCGGGGAGCTGTTTTTT. It yields the protein CATRGAGLNTGELFF. The chain is built from TRBV15 and TRBJ2-2, with D possibly being TRBD2 (5 bases). Trimming removed 6 bases from V and 1 base from J, with 12 bases in between. CDR3 length: 15 amino acids. The germline V gene has CDR1 LNHNV and CDR2 YYDKDF (reference sequence).

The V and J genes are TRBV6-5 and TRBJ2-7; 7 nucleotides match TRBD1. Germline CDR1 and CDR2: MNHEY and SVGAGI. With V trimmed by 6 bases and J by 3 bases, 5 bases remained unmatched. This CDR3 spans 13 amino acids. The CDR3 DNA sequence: TGTGCCAGCAGCCGGGGACAGTTCTACGAGCAGTACTTC. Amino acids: CASSRGQFYEQYF.

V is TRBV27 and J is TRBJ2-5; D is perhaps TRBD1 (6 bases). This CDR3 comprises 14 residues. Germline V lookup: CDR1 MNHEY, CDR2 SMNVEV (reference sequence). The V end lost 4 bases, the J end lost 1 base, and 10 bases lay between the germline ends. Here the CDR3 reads CASSSGTTQETQYF. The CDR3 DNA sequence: TGTGCCAGCAGTTCTGGGACAACCCAAGAGACCCAGTACTTC.